A selection of T cell receptor beta chains follows, all from one sample in a study of control samples from healthy donors and cancer patients. Produced via immunoSEQ multiplex PCR; TCRdb's table is partial and in-frame only. The data hold 150,000 to 200,000 clones, with roughly 93% observed a single time. What was sequenced was blood. These receptors originate from a man aged 18 to 30 in good health. Both conserved end residues are part of each CDR3. A D gene is named only where the DNA matches it firmly. Clone size is stated in some rows and not others, as once, few, many or a class when expanded.

TRBJ1-1	TRBV2	NA	NA	CASSPDLAITEAFF	TGTGCCAGCAGTCCGGACCTAGCGATAACTGAAGCTTTCTTT
TRBJ2-7	TRBV18	few	NA	CASSLQGLAYEQYF	TGTGCCAGCTCACTCCAGGGATTGGCCTACGAGCAGTACTTC
TRBJ2-7	TRBV7-8	few	NA	CASSLRDLSYEQYF	TGTGCCAGCAGCCTCCGGGACTTGAGCTACGAGCAGTACTTC
TRBJ1-4	TRBV10-1	NA	NA	CASSELATDEKLFF	TGCGCCAGCAGTGAGTTGGCGACAGACGAAAAACTGTTTTTT
TRBJ1-5	TRBV30	NA	NA	CAWSVGGKAQPQHF	TGTGCCTGGAGTGTTGGCGGGAAGGCTCAGCCCCAGCATTTT
TRBJ1-2	TRBV24-1	few	NA	CATSATGTVFSTSGYTF	TGTGCCACCAGTGCTACCGGGACGGTATTTTCTACATCGGGCTACACCTTC
TRBJ2-5	TRBV30	NA	NA	CAWSVKLPSMTETQYF	TGTGCCTGGAGTGTAAAGTTACCCAGTATGACGGAGACCCAGTACTTC
TRBJ1-1	TRBV5-1	NA	NA	CASSPEDRIYTEAFF	TGCGCCAGCAGCCCCGAGGACAGAATTTACACTGAAGCTTTCTTT
TRBJ2-3	TRBV4-1	once	TRBD2	CASSPQRLAGEKVPDTQYF	TGCGCCAGCAGCCCCCAGAGACTAGCGGGGGAAAAGGTTCCAGATACGCAGTATTTT
TRBJ1-6	TRBV13	NA	TRBD1	CASSLGPPTGVNSPLHF	TGTGCCAGCAGCTTAGGACCCCCGACAGGGGTTAATTCACCCCTCCACTTT
TRBJ2-4	TRBV20-1	few	NA	CSATEQGNIQYF	TGCAGTGCTACTGAACAGGGAAACATTCAGTACTTC
TRBJ1-4	TRBV7-9	NA	NA	CASSLEGEKLFF	TGTGCCAGCAGCTTAGAGGGTGAAAAACTGTTTTTT
TRBJ1-5	TRBV19	NA	NA	CASRTGNSGNQPQHF	TGTGCCAGTAGAACAGGGAATTCGGGCAATCAGCCCCAGCATTTT
TRBJ2-3	TRBV7-3	NA	NA	CASSLTPGLESTDTQYF	TGTGCCAGCAGCCTTACCCCGGGACTTGAGAGCACAGATACGCAGTATTTT
TRBJ2-7	TRBV5-1	NA	NA	CASSLERDGYEQYF	TGCGCCAGCAGTTTAGAACGGGACGGCTACGAGCAGTACTTC
TRBJ1-4	TRBV4-2	NA	NA	CASSPDLVKLFF	TGTGCCAGCAGCCCCGATTTGGTTAAACTGTTTTTT
TRBJ2-1	TRBV5-6	NA	NA	CASSLAGTYEQFF	TGTGCCAGCAGCTTGGCGGGGACATATGAGCAGTTCTTC
TRBJ2-5	TRBV9	NA	NA	CASSVASGEETQYF	TGTGCCAGCAGCGTAGCTTCGGGGGAAGAGACCCAGTACTTC
TRBJ1-3	TRBV5-1	NA	TRBD1	CASSLGVTGQLSSGNTIYF	TGCGCCAGCAGCTTGGGGGTTACGGGACAGTTAAGCTCTGGAAACACCATATATTTT
TRBJ1-3	TRBV12-5	NA	NA	CASGLIGSGNTIYF	TGTGCTAGTGGTTTGATAGGGAGCGGAAACACCATATATTTT
TRBJ1-6	TRBV12-3/TRBV12-4	NA	NA	CASSLNADSPLHF	TGTGCCAGCAGTTTAAACGCGGACTCACCCCTCCACTTT
TRBJ2-4	TRBV5-6	NA	NA	CASSLWGYQNIQYF	TGTGCCAGCAGCTTGTGGGGGTATCAAAACATTCAGTACTTC
TRBJ1-1	TRBV19	NA	NA	CASSTRGIAEAFF	TGTGCCAGTAGTACCAGGGGAATCGCTGAAGCTTTCTTT
TRBJ1-6	TRBV18	NA	NA	CASYGENSPLHF	TGTGCCAGCTACGGAGAGAATTCACCCCTCCACTTT
TRBJ2-7	TRBV18	NA	NA	CASSKGAPGVTYEQYF	TGTGCCAGCTCAAAAGGGGCGCCCGGGGTGACCTACGAGCAGTACTTC
TRBJ2-7	TRBV5-1	NA	NA	CASSLRLGGYEQYF	TGCGCCAGCAGCCTCCGTTTGGGCGGTTACGAGCAGTACTTC
TRBJ1-2	TRBV2	NA	TRBD1	CASSDRDRGLYGYTF	TGTGCCAGCAGTGACCGGGACAGGGGGCTCTATGGCTACACCTTC
TRBJ1-5	TRBV2	NA	NA	CASSEDGDQPQHF	TGTGCCAGCAGTGAAGATGGGGATCAGCCCCAGCATTTT
TRBJ2-7	TRBV5-3	NA	NA	CARLYKPYEQYF	TGTGCCAGACTGTATAAGCCGTACGAGCAGTACTTC
TRBJ1-5	TRBV2	few	TRBD1	CASSRTGGGNQPQHF	TGTGCCAGCAGTCGGACAGGGGGCGGCAATCAGCCCCAGCATTTT
TRBJ2-2	TRBV6-2/TRBV6-3	NA	NA	CASGFSSGELFF	TGTGCCAGCGGTTTTAGCTCCGGGGAGCTGTTTTTT
TRBJ1-1	TRBV5-1	NA	TRBD1	CASSYGPTGINTEAFF	TGCGCCAGCAGCTACGGACCGACAGGGATTAACACTGAAGCTTTCTTT
TRBJ1-5	TRBV6-5	NA	TRBD1	CASSSTGGYQPQHF	TGTGCCAGCAGTAGTACAGGGGGTTATCAGCCCCAGCATTTT
TRBJ2-3	TRBV9	NA	NA	CASSFSRGSDTQYF	TGTGCCAGCAGCTTTAGCCGGGGTTCAGATACGCAGTATTTT
TRBJ2-7	TRBV3-1/TRBV3-2	NA	NA	CASSQGQGEQYF	TGTGCCAGCAGCCAAGGTCAGGGGGAGCAGTACTTC
TRBJ2-2	TRBV19	NA	NA	CASSKQVTGELFF	TGTGCCAGTAGTAAACAGGTGACCGGGGAGCTGTTTTTT
TRBJ1-5	TRBV6-1	NA	NA	CASSVRALGGNQPQHF	TGTGCCAGCAGTGTAAGGGCCCTGGGGGGCAATCAGCCCCAGCATTTT
TRBJ2-1	TRBV27	once	TRBD2	CASSFYFLASGGNEQFF	TGTGCCAGCAGTTTTTACTTCCTGGCTAGCGGGGGCAATGAGCAGTTCTTC
TRBJ1-3	TRBV2	NA	NA	CASSEVVDSTGNTIYF	TGTGCCAGCAGTGAAGTGGTGGACAGCACTGGAAACACCATATATTTT
TRBJ1-1	TRBV6-1	NA	NA	CASSEVTTEAFF	TGTGCCAGCAGTGAAGTGACGACAGAAGCTTTCTTT